This TCR beta chain was recovered during a study of blood T cell repertoires in COVID-19. It was during active infection that Seattle patients were enrolled and then longitudinally followed. TCRdb keeps only in-frame clones here, not all; method: immunoSEQ multiplex PCR. The sample has fewer than 700,000 clones, roughly 89% seen once. The CDR3 totals 11 residues. Germline loops: CDR1 ENHRY, CDR2 SYGVKD. V was clipped by 8 bases and J by 8 bases, with 12 bases between them. The sequence was collected from a woman aged 45 to 65 with COVID-19, enrolled during active disease. The V gene is TRBV10-3, the J gene TRBJ1-2; TRBD1 is a possible D gene (5 bases). Material: peripheral blood. CDR3 amino acids: CAIGDGGGYTF. CDR3 in DNA: TGTGCCATCGGGGACGGGGGAGGCTACACCTTC.